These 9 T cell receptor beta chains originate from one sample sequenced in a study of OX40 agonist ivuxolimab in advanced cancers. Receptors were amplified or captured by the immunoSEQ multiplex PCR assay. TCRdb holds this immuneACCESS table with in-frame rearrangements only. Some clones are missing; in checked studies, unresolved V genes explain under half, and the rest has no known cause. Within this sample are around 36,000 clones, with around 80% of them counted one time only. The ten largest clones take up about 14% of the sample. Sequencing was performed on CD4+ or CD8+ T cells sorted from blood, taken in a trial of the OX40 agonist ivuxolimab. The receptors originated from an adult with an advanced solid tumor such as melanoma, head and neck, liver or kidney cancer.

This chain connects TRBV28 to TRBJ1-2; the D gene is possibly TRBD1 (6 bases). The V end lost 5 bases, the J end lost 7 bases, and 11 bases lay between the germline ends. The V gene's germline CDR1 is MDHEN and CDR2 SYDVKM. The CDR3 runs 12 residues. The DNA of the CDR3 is TGTGCCAGCAGTCCCGACAGGAGTGGCTACACCTTC. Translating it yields CASSPDRSGYTF.

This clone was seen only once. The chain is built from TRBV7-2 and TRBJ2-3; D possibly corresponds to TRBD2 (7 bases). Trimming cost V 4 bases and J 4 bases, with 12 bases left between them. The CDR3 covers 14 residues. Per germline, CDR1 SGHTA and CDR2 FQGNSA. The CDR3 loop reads CASSWGGQADTQYF. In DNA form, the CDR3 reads TGTGCCAGCAGCTGGGGGGGCCAGGCAGATACGCAGTATTTT. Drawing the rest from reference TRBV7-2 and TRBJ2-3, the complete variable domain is GAGVSQSPSNKVTEKGKDVELRCDPISGHTALYWYRQSLGQGLEFLIYFQGNSAPDKSGLPSDRFSAERTGGSVSTLTIQRTQQEDSAVYLCASSWGGQADTQYFGPGTRLTVL.

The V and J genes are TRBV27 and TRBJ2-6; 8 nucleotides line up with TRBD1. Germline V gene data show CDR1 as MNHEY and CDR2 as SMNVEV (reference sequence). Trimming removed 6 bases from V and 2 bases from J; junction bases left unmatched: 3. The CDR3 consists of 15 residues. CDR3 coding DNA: TGTGCCAGCAGATTACAGGGGGCTGGGGCCAACGTCCTGACTTTC. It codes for CASRLQGAGANVLTF. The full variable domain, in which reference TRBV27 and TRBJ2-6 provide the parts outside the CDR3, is EAQVTQNPRYLITVTGKKLTVTCSQNMNHEYMSWYRQDPGLGLRQIYYSMNVEVTDKGDVPEGYKVSRKEKRNFPLILESPSPNQTSLYFCASRLQGAGANVLTFGAGSRLTVL.

DNA for the CDR3: TGTGCCAGCAGCCAAGATCTTCGGGGGCTCTACGAGCAGTACTTC. This encodes CASSQDLRGLYEQYF. The rearrangement uses TRBV4-2 and TRBJ2-7, with D tentatively TRBD1 or TRBD2 (6 bases each). The CDR3 spans 15 residues. Per germline, CDR1 LGHNA and CDR2 YNFKEQ. Trimming removed 0 bases at V and 3 bases at J, with 12 bases between.

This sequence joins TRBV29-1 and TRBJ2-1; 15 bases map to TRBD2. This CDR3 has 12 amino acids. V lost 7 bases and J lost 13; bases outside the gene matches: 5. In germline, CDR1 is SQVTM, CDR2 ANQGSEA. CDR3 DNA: TGCAGCGGAAGGACTAGCGGGAGGGCCCAGTTCTTC. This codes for CSGRTSGRAQFF.

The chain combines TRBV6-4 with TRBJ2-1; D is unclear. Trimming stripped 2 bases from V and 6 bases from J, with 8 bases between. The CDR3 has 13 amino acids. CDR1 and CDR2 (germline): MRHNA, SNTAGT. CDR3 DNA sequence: TGTGCCAGCAGTGACAAGGCCCCCAATGAGCAGTTCTTC. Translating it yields CASSDKAPNEQFF.

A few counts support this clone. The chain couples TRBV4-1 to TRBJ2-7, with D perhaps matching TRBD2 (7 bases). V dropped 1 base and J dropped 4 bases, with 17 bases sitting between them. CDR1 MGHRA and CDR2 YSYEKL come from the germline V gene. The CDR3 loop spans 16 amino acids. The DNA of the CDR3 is TGCGCCAGCAGCCAAGGCCCCCCGGGGGGCGCGTACGAGCAGTACTTC. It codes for CASSQGPPGGAYEQYF.

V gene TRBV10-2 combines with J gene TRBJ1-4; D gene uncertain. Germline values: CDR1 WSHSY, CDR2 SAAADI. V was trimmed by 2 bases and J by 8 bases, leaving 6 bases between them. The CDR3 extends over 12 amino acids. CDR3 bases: TGCGCCAGCAGTGAGGCCGCAGAAAAACTGTTTTTT. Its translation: CASSEAAEKLFF.

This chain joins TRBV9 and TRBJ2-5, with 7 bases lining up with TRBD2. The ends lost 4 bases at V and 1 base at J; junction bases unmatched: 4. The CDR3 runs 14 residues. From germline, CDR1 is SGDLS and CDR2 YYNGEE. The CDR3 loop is CASSPGTTQETQYF. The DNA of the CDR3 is TGTGCCAGCAGCCCGGGGACTACCCAAGAGACCCAGTACTTC.